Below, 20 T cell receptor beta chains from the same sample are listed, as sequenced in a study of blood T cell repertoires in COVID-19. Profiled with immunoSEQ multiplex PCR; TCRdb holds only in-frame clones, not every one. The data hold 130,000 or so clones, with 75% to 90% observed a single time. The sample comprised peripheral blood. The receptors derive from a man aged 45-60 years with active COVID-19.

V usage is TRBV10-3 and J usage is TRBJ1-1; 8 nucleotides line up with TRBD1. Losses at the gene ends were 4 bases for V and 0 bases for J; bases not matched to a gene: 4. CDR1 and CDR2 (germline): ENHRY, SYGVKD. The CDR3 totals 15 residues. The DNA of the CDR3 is TGTGCCATCAGTGGAACGACAGGGGTGAACACTGAAGCTTTCTTT. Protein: CAISGTTGVNTEAFF.

The CDR3 loop is CASSYRVGNTIYF. In DNA form, the CDR3 reads TGTGCCAGCAGCTACAGAGTAGGAAACACCATATATTTT. The chain has TRBV27 and TRBJ1-3; D gene uncertain. CDR1 MNHEY and CDR2 SMNVEV come from the germline V gene (reference sequence). The CDR3 has 13 residues. Trimming removed 6 bases from V and 4 bases from J, with 10 bases in between.

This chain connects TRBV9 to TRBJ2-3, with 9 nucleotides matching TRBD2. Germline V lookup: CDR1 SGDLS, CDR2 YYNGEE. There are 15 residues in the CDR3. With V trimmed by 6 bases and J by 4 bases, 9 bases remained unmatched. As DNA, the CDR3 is TGTGCCAGCACCGTGGCGGGGGGGAAATCAGATACGCAGTATTTT. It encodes CASTVAGGKSDTQYF.

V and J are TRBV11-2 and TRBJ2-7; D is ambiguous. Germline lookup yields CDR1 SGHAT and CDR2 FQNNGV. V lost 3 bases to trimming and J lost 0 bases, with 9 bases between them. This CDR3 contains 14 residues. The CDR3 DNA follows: TGTGCCAGCAGCTTCCGCCTAGACTCCTACGAGCAGTACTTC. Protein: CASSFRLDSYEQYF.

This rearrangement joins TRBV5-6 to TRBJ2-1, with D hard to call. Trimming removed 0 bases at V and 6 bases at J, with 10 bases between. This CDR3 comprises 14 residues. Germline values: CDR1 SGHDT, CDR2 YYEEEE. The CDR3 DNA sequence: TGTGCCAGCAGCTTGGCTGGGCCTCTCAATGAGCAGTTCTTC. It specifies CASSLAGPLNEQFF.

Here the CDR3 reads CASSATGQGGRAFF. The DNA for the CDR3 is TGTGCCAGCAGCGCCACAGGACAGGGCGGGCGAGCTTTCTTT. The genes are TRBV9 and TRBJ1-1; the match to TRBD1 covers 8 bases. With V trimmed by 3 bases and J by 10 bases, 11 bases remained unmatched. Germline V gene sequence: CDR1 SGDLS, CDR2 YYNGEE. The CDR3 consists of 14 residues.

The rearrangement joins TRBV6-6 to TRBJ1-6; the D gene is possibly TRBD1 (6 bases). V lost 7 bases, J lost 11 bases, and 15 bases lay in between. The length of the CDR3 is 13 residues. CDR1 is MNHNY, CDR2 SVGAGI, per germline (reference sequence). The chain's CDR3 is CASIPGTKAPLHF. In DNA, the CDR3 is TGTGCCAGCATACCGGGGACAAAGGCACCCCTCCACTTT.

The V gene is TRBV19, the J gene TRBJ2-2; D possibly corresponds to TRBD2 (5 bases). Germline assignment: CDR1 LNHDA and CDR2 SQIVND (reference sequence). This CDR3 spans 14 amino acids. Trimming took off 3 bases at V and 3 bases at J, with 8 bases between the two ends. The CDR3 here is CASSMRGYTGELFF. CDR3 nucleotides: TGTGCCAGTAGTATGCGAGGGTACACCGGGGAGCTGTTTTTT.

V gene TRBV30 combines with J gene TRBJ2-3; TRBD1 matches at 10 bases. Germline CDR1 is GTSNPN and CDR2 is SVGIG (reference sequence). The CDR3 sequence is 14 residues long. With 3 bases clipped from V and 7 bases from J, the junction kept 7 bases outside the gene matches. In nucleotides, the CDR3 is TGTGCCTGGAGCCGGACAGGGGGTACCCATACGCAGTATTTT. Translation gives CAWSRTGGTHTQYF.

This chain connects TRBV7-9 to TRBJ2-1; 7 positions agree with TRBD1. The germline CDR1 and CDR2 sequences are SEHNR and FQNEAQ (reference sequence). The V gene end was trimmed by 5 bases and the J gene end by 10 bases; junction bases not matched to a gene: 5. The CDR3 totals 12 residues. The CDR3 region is CASSGDSPEQFF. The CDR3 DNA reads TGTGCCAGCAGCGGGGACAGCCCGGAGCAGTTCTTC.

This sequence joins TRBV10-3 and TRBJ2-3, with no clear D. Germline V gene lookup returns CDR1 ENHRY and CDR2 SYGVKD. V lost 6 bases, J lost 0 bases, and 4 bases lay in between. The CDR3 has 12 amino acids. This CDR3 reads CAIRSSTDTQYF. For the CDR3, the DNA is TGTGCCATCAGATCTAGCACAGATACGCAGTATTTT.

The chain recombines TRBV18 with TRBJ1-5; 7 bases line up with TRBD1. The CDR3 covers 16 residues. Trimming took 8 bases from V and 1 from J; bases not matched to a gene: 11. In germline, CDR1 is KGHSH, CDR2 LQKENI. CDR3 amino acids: CASARNTGESNQPQHF. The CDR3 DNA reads TGTGCCAGCGCCCGCAATACAGGGGAGAGCAATCAGCCCCAGCATTTT.

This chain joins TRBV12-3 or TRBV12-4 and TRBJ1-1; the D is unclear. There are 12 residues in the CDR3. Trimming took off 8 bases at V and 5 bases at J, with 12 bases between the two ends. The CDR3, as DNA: TGTGCCAGCCGCGGCGGTGGTACTGAAGCTTTCTTT. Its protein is CASRGGGTEAFF.

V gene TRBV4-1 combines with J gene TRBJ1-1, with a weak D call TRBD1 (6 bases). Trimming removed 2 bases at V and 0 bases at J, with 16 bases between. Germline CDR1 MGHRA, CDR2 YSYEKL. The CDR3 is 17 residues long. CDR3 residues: CASSQPPGGGLNTEAFF. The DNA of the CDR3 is TGCGCCAGCAGCCAACCTCCGGGAGGGGGATTGAACACTGAAGCTTTCTTT.

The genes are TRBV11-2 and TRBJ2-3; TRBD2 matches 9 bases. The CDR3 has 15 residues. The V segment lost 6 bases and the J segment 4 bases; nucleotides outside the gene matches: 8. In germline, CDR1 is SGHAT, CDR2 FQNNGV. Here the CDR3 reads CASSTRGGAADTQYF. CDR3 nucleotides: TGTGCCAGCAGTACCCGCGGGGGGGCCGCAGATACGCAGTATTTT.

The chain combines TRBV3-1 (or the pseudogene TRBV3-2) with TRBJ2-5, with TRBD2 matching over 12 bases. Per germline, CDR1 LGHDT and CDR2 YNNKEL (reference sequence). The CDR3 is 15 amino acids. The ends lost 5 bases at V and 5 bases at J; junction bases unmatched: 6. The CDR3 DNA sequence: TGTGCCAGCAGCTTAGGACTAGCGGGGAGCGAGACCCAGTACTTC. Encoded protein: CASSLGLAGSETQYF.

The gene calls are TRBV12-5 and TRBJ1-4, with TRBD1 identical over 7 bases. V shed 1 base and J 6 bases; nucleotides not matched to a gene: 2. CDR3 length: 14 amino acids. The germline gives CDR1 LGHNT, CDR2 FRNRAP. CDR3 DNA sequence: TGTGCTAGTGGTTTGGGGCAGGGGGATGAAAAACTGTTTTTT. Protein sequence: CASGLGQGDEKLFF.

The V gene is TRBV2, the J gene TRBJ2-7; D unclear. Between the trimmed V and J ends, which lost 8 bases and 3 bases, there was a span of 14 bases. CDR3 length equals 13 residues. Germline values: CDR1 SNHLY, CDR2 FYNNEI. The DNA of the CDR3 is TGTGCCAGCCGCTTAGACACCGACTACGAGCAGTACTTC. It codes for CASRLDTDYEQYF. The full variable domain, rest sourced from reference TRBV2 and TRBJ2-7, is EPEVTQTPSHQVTQMGQEVILRCVPISNHLYFYWYRQILGQKVEFLVSFYNNEISEKSEIFDDQFSVERPDGSNFTLKIRSTKLEDSAMYFCASRLDTDYEQYFGPGTRLTVT.

In DNA, the CDR3 is TGTGCCAGCGGTAACCCACAGGGATCCGCCGGGACCCAGTACTTC. Its protein product is CASGNPQGSAGTQYF. The rearrangement joins TRBV6-6 to TRBJ2-5, with a weak D call TRBD1 (6 bases). Germline-derived CDR1 and CDR2 are MNHNY and SVGAGI (reference sequence). The CDR3 consists of 15 residues. Trimming removed 8 bases from V and 7 bases from J, with 23 bases in between.

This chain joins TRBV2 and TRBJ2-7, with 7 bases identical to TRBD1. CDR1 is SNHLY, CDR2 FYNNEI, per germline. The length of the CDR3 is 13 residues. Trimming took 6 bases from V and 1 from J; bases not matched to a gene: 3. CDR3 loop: CASRTGVSYEQYF. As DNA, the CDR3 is TGTGCCAGCAGAACAGGGGTTTCCTACGAGCAGTACTTC.